A single sample gave rise to the 19 T cell receptor beta chains below, sequenced in a study of T cells in tumors after PD-1 blockade. Produced via immunoSEQ multiplex PCR; TCRdb's table is partial and in-frame only. Altogether just under 65,000 clones are present, less than 85% being singletons, with the ten largest covering 4.7%. The sequenced sample was PBMCs, obtained after anti-PD-1 treatment. The receptors stem from a human donor with basal cell carcinoma.

J is TRBJ2-5 and V is TRBV19; possibly TRBD2 for D (6 bases). V was pared by 4 bases and J by 2 bases, with 11 bases between. Germline CDR1 reads LNHDA; CDR2 reads SQIVND (reference sequence). The CDR3 spans 14 residues. CDR3 in amino acids: CASSTSGRQETQYF. The CDR3 DNA sequence: TGTGCCAGTAGTACTTCCGGGAGACAAGAGACCCAGTACTTC.

This clone was counted a few times. The chain has TRBV4-2 and TRBJ2-1, with 8 bases that match TRBD2. The length of the CDR3 is 17 residues. With 0 bases clipped from V and 3 bases from J, the junction kept 7 bases outside the gene matches. Germline V gene data show CDR1 as LGHNA and CDR2 as YNFKEQ. The CDR3 loop is CASSQDIETSVYNEQFF. The CDR3 nucleotides read TGTGCCAGCAGCCAAGATATCGAGACTAGCGTCTACAATGAGCAGTTCTTC.

The chain combines TRBV6-4 with TRBJ1-6; tentative D call: TRBD1 (5 bases). Germline CDR1 MRHNA, CDR2 SNTAGT. The CDR3 length is 14 residues. V gave up 8 bases and J gave up 7 bases, with 15 bases separating them. DNA for the CDR3: TGTGCCAGCCCGGGACTACGCGTGAATTCACCCCTCCACTTT. Amino acids: CASPGLRVNSPLHF.

There are a few counts of this clone. This chain uses TRBV5-1 with TRBJ1-1; the match to TRBD1 covers 8 bases. V lost 3 bases to trimming and J lost 2 bases; unmatched junction nucleotides: 9. The CDR3 runs 16 residues. Germline CDR1 and CDR2: SGHRS and YFSETQ. As DNA, the CDR3 is TGCGCCAGCAGCTCTGGACAGGGTAACTTTAACACTGAAGCTTTCTTT. Encoded protein: CASSSGQGNFNTEAFF.

The J gene is TRBJ2-1, the V gene TRBV7-9; TRBD1 agrees at 7 bases. The germline CDR1 and CDR2 sequences are SEHNR and FQNEAQ (reference sequence). Trimming at V came to 5 bases and at J to 4 bases, leaving 8 bases not matched to a gene. The CDR3 is 15 residues long. The CDR3, as DNA: TGTGCCAGCAGCCACCCGGACAGGCCATACAATGAGCAGTTCTTC. Translation gives CASSHPDRPYNEQFF.

Here the CDR3 DNA reads TGTGCCAGCAGTCTGACAGACGGAAACACCATATATTTT. Translating gives CASSLTDGNTIYF. V usage is TRBV12-3 or TRBV12-4 and J usage is TRBJ1-3; possibly TRBD1 for D (5 bases). V was clipped by 5 bases and J by 4 bases, with 9 bases between them. The CDR3 contains 13 residues.

This chain uses TRBV10-3 with TRBJ1-6, with a weak D call TRBD1 (6 bases). Germline V CDR1 and CDR2: ENHRY, SYGVKD. V was clipped by 10 bases and J by 10 bases, with 14 bases between them. This CDR3 contains 12 residues. The CDR3 DNA follows: TGTGCCACCAGGGGAGGTCAGTCACCCCTCCACTTT. Translating gives CATRGGQSPLHF.

Relative to its sample, this clone is medium-sized (0.01 to 0.1%). The rearrangement links TRBV12-2 to TRBJ2-1; whether TRBD2, the table's D call, matches the DNA was not checked. TRBV12-2 is a pseudogene locus. This CDR3 is built from 17 residues. The CDR3 loop is CASRSGPLAGGLDEQFF. The CDR3 DNA sequence: TGTGCAAGTCGCTCAGGACCGCTGGCGGGGGGTCTCGATGAGCAGTTCTTC.

Note on this clone: The junction shows a germline mismatch at one end, possibly a read error. The chain has TRBV30 and TRBJ1-1, with D possibly TRBD1 on 6 matching bases. The CDR3 runs to 11 residues. The V gene's germline CDR1 is GTSNPN and CDR2 SVGIG (reference sequence). CDR3 coding DNA: TGTGCCTGGCGCAGGGGAACTGAAGCCCTCTTT. Protein product: CAWRRGTEALF.

The chain joins TRBV18 to TRBJ2-1, with a weak D call TRBD2 (6 bases). This CDR3 is 12 amino acids long. Trimming removed 2 bases at V and 9 bases at J, with 8 bases between. Germline CDR1 KGHSH, CDR2 LQKENI. CDR3 coding DNA: TGTGCCAGCTCACCAGGGGGGTTTGAGCAGTTCTTC. This codes for CASSPGGFEQFF. Filled out from reference TRBV18 and TRBJ2-1, the complete variable domain reads NAGVMQNPRHLVRRRGQEARLRCSPMKGHSHVYWYRQLPEEGLKFMVYLQKENIIDESGMPKERFSAEFPKEGPSILRIQQVVRGDSAAYFCASSPGGFEQFFGPGTRLTVL.

This chain joins TRBV6-2 or TRBV6-3 and TRBJ1-5; D might be TRBD1 (6 bases). Germline CDR1 reads MNHEY; CDR2 reads SVGEGT. Trimming left V 0 bases short and J 1 base short, with 13 bases between. The CDR3 extends over 17 amino acids. CDR3 coding DNA: TGTGCCAGCAGTTACTCTAAGACAGGTTCCAGCAATCAGCCCCAGCATTTT. Translating gives CASSYSKTGSSNQPQHF.

The J gene is TRBJ1-2, the V gene TRBV15; no reliable D call. Trimming removed 3 bases at V and 8 bases at J, with 10 bases between. The CDR3 length is 12 residues. Germline CDR1 and CDR2: LNHNV and YYDKDF (reference sequence). The CDR3 DNA is TGTGCCACCAGCAGGTTATTCCAGGGCTACACCTTC. It specifies CATSRLFQGYTF.

J is TRBJ2-1 and V is TRBV30; the D is unclear. Germline CDR1 GTSNPN, CDR2 SVGIG (reference sequence). Trimming shortened V by 3 bases and J by 10 bases, and 10 bases separated the two germline ends. The CDR3 covers 11 residues. Written as DNA, the CDR3 is TGTGCCTGGAGAGGGTTCGACGAGCAGTTCTTC. Translating gives CAWRGFDEQFF.

This clone has only one observation. The V gene is TRBV19, the J gene TRBJ1-2; possible D gene TRBD1, 6 bases. Looked up from germline, CDR1 is LNHDA and CDR2 is SQIVND (reference sequence). The V end was cut by 1 base, the J end by 3 bases, with 24 bases between. CDR3 length: 19 residues. CDR3 nucleotides: TGTGCCAGTAGTATAGTATTTTCGGCGGGGGGCGCGACGGACTATGGCTACACCTTC. This encodes CASSIVFSAGGATDYGYTF.

This clone was observed a few times. The CDR3 sequence: CASSRGLAGDNEQFF. The CDR3 DNA sequence: TGTGCCAGCTCACGCGGACTAGCGGGGGACAATGAGCAGTTCTTC. The chain links TRBV18 to TRBJ2-1; 13 bases are shared with TRBD2. This CDR3 contains 15 residues. J lost 5 bases, V lost 4 bases, and 2 bases had no gene match. Germline lookup yields CDR1 KGHSH and CDR2 LQKENI.

The V call is TRBV7-2, the J call TRBJ2-3; TRBD2 matches 9 bases. The CDR3 totals 17 residues. Germline V CDR1 and CDR2: SGHTA, FQGNSA. V lost 2 bases, J lost 1 base, and 7 bases stayed unmatched. DNA for the CDR3: TGTGCCAGCAGCTTACTAGCGGGATGGGATGGCACAGATACGCAGTATTTT. Translating gives CASSLLAGWDGTDTQYF.

The rearrangement uses TRBV15 and TRBJ2-3, with 10 bases that match TRBD2. The CDR3 is made up of 18 amino acids. V was pared by 0 bases and J by 5 bases, with 11 bases of the junction left unmatched. Germline V CDR1 and CDR2: LNHNV, YYDKDF (reference sequence). CDR3: CATSRDRTSGTKGDTQYF. Here the CDR3 DNA reads TGTGCCACCAGCAGAGATCGGACTAGCGGCACGAAAGGAGATACGCAGTATTTT. The full variable domain, its missing parts supplied by reference TRBV15 and TRBJ2-3, is DAMVIQNPRYQVTQFGKPVTLSCSQTLNHNVMYWYQQKSSQAPKLLFHYYDKDFNNEADTPDNFQSRRPNTSFCFLDIRSPGLGDTAMYLCATSRDRTSGTKGDTQYFGPGTRLTVL.

The table lists this clone with a few counts. The rearrangement links TRBV25-1 to TRBJ1-5; 7 bases agree with TRBD1. V shed 8 bases and J 7 bases; nucleotides not matched to a gene: 8. The CDR3 covers 13 residues. Germline V gene sequence: CDR1 MGHDK, CDR2 SYGVNS. In DNA, the CDR3 is TGTGCCAGCGGCGACAGGGAGGGCCAGCCCCAGCATTTT. Residues: CASGDREGQPQHF.

This clone was seen a few times. CDR3 DNA sequence: TGTGCCAGCAGCTCCTCCGGGACAGGGGGAATGAACACTGAAGCTTTCTTT. Its translation: CASSSSGTGGMNTEAFF. The rearrangement uses TRBV13 and TRBJ1-1; 11 nucleotides agree with TRBD1. V dropped 4 bases and J dropped 0; count of bases not matched to a gene: 7. The CDR3 runs to 17 residues. The germline gives CDR1 PRHDT, CDR2 FYEKMQ (reference sequence).